This T cell receptor beta chain was captured by sequencing in a study of cytomegalovirus exposure and HLA in healthy donors. Study-wide findings and caveats: Available immune exposure information was restricted to CMV serostatus only.

The PCR contained 60 Vbeta and 13 Jbeta primers. Clones were read by immunoSEQ multiplex PCR, and TCRdb kept only the in-frame ones, dropping some. The sample carries about 160,000 clones, roughly 70% recorded once. The length of the CDR3 is 15 residues. The V gene end was trimmed by 0 bases and the J gene end by 7 bases; junction bases not matched to a gene: 4. Per the germline V gene, CDR1 is MGHRA and CDR2 is YSYEKL. This clone was observed a few times. What it binds is unknown. The clonotype comes from a woman aged 45-60 years in good health and CMV-seropositive. The material sequenced was PBMCs. V is TRBV4-1 and J is TRBJ1-4, with 8 positions matching TRBD1. The CDR3, as DNA: TGCGCCAGCAGCCAAGATCCGGGACAGGTTGAAAAACTGTTTTTT. Translating it yields CASSQDPGQVEKLFF.